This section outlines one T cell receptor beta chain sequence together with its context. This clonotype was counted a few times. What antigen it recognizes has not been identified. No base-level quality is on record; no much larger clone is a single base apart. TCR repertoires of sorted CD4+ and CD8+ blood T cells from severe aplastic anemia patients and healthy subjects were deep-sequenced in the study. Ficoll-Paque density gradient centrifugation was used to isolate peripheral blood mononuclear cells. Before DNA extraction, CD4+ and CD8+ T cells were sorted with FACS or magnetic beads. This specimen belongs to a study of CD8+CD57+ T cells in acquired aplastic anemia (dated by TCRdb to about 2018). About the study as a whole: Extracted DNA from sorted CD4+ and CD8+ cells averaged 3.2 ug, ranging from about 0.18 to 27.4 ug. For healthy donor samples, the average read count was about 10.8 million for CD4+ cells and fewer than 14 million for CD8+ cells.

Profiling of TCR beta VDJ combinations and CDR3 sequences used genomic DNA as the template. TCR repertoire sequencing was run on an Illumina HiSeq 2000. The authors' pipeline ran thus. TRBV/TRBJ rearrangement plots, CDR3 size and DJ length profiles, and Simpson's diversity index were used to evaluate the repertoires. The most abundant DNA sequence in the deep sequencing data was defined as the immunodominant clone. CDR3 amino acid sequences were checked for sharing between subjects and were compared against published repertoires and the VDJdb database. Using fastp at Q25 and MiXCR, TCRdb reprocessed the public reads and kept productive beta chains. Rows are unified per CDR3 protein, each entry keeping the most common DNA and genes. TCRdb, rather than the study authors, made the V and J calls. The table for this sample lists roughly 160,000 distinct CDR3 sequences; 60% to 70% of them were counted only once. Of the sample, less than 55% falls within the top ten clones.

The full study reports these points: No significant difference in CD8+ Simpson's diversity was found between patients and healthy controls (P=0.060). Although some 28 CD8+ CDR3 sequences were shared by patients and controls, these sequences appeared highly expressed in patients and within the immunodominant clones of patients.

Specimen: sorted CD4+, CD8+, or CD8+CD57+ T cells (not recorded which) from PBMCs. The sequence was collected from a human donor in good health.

The CDR3 reads as follows: CSALGEGTQYF. The base sequence is TGCAGTGCCCTAGGGGAGGGGACCCAGTACTTC. The chain joins TRBV20-1 to TRBJ2-5; TRBD2 matches 7 bases in the middle. From cysteine to phenylalanine, the CDR3 is 11 amino acids long. Only the CDR3 part of the read is kept: 33 bases, read in frame from the first base. The V end gives up 6 bases and the J end 7 bases, leaving 5 bases in the junction not matched to a gene. CDR1 and CDR2 (DFQATT, SNEGSKA) derive from the germline V gene (reference sequence).